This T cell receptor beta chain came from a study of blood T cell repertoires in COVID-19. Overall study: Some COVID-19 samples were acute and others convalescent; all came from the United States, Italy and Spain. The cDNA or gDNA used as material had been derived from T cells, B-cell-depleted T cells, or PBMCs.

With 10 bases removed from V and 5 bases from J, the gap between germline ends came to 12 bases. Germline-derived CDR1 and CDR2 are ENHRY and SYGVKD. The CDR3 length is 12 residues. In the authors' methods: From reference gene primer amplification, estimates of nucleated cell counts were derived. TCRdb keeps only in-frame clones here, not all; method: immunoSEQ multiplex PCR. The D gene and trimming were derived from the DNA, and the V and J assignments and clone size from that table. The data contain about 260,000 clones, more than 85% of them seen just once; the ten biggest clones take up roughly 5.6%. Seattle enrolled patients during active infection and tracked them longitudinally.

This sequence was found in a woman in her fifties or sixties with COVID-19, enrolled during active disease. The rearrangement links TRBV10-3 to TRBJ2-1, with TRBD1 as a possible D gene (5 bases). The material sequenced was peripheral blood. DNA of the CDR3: TGTGCCAGCGCAGGGCAGAACAATGAGCAGTTCTTC. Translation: CASAGQNNEQFF.